These T cell receptor beta chains were read from a single sample in a study of beta chain features in type 1 diabetes. Libraries were prepared by immunoSEQ multiplex PCR; TCRdb keeps only in-frame clonotypes and omits some of them. Of around 430,000 clones in the sample, approximately 30% were seen once. The specimen was naive CD4+ T cells from blood. The origin of the receptors is a man between 18 and 35 years old in good health. Both conserved end residues are part of each CDR3. A D gene is named only where the DNA matches it firmly. Size values are once, few and many counts, or a class for expanded clones, and some rows have none.

d_call | j_call | cdr3_length | clone_size | v_call | cdr3_aa | cdr3_nt
NA | TRBJ2-5 | 12 | few | TRBV4-1 | CASSPFSGTQYF | TGCGCCAGCAGCCCCTTCTCGGGGACCCAGTACTTC
NA | TRBJ2-5 | 13 | few | TRBV29-1 | CSVAPGDKETQYF | TGCAGCGTTGCACCCGGGGATAAGGAGACCCAGTACTTC
NA | TRBJ1-1 | 13 | NA | TRBV30 | CAWRWTRNTEAFF | TGTGCCTGGAGGTGGACGAGGAACACTGAAGCTTTCTTT
NA | TRBJ2-7 | 14 | few | TRBV29-1 | CSVEAATGTYEQYF | TGCAGCGTTGAAGCAGCCACCGGCACCTACGAGCAGTACTTC
TRBD1 | TRBJ2-7 | 15 | NA | TRBV19 | CASSSLDRGEYEQYF | TGTGCCAGTAGTTCCCTCGACAGGGGGGAGTACGAGCAGTACTTC
NA | TRBJ2-7 | 14 | few | TRBV7-9 | CASSSNLGRYEQYF | TGTGCCAGCAGCTCCAACCTAGGACGATACGAGCAGTACTTC
TRBD1 | TRBJ2-5 | 15 | few | TRBV5-6 | CASSLGQGLQETQYF | TGTGCCAGCAGCTTGGGACAGGGGCTGCAAGAGACCCAGTACTTC
NA | TRBJ2-2 | 11 | NA | TRBV20-1 | CSASRAGELFF | TGCAGTGCTTCGCGGGCCGGGGAGCTGTTTTTT
NA | TRBJ2-5 | 15 | NA | TRBV7-2 | CASSLEGVRLETQYF | TGTGCCAGCAGCTTAGAAGGAGTGAGACTAGAGACCCAGTACTTC
NA | TRBJ2-1 | 14 | few | TRBV29-1 | CSVGFPAERDEQFF | TGCAGCGTTGGGTTCCCAGCGGAAAGGGATGAGCAGTTCTTC
NA | TRBJ2-5 | 15 | NA | TRBV7-2 | CASSPRTVTGETQYF | TGTGCCAGCAGTCCCCGGACAGTTACGGGAGAGACCCAGTACTTC
TRBD1 | TRBJ2-7 | 13 | few | TRBV29-1 | CSVSRTGAYEQYF | TGCAGCGTTTCTCGGACAGGGGCCTACGAGCAGTACTTC
NA | TRBJ2-3 | 16 | NA | TRBV28 | CASSHNRQSSTDTQYF | TGTGCCAGCAGTCACAACCGGCAGAGCAGCACAGATACGCAGTATTTT
TRBD1 | TRBJ2-4 | 17 | few | TRBV4-3 | CASSQNPGTGGKNIQYF | TGCGCCAGCAGCCAAAATCCCGGGACAGGGGGGAAAAACATTCAGTACTTC
NA | TRBJ2-2 | 17 | NA | TRBV9 | CASSPRGADAGTGELFF | TGTGCCAGCAGCCCCCGAGGGGCAGACGCGGGCACCGGGGAGCTGTTTTTT
TRBD1 | TRBJ2-7 | 15 | NA | TRBV5-1 | CASSRSPDRASEQYF | TGCGCCAGCAGCCGGTCCCCGGACAGGGCATCTGAGCAGTACTTC
NA | TRBJ1-6 | 13 | NA | TRBV7-2 | CASSPLRDSPLHF | TGTGCCAGCAGCCCCCTCCGGGATTCACCCCTCCACTTT
TRBD2 | TRBJ2-3 | 15 | NA | TRBV7-2 | CATVLSGTSTDTQYF | TGTGCCACCGTACTCAGCGGGACTAGCACAGATACGCAGTATTTT
NA | TRBJ1-4 | 15 | few | TRBV4-3 | CASSQENLVDEKLFF | TGCGCCAGCAGCCAAGAGAACCTTGTGGATGAAAAACTGTTTTTT
TRBD2 | TRBJ2-5 | 11 | NA | TRBV29-1 | CSVDGGETQYF | TGCAGCGTTGACGGGGGGGAGACCCAGTACTTC
NA | TRBJ1-1 | 13 | NA | TRBV30 | CAWKEVLNTEAFF | TGTGCCTGGAAGGAGGTTTTGAACACTGAAGCTTTCTTT
NA | TRBJ2-7 | 13 | few | TRBV7-8 | CASSERLEDEQYF | TGTGCCAGCAGCGAGAGACTAGAGGACGAGCAGTACTTC
NA | TRBJ2-3 | 14 | NA | TRBV6-6 | CASSYGSSADTQYF | TGTGCCAGCAGTTACGGGAGTAGTGCAGATACGCAGTATTTT
TRBD2 | TRBJ2-3 | 16 | NA | TRBV7-9 | CASIPPGLAGTDTQYF | TGTGCCAGCATCCCCCCTGGGCTAGCGGGGACAGATACGCAGTATTTT
NA | TRBJ2-3 | 14 | few | TRBV5-1 | CASSLTSLTDTQYF | TGCGCCAGCAGCTTAACAAGCCTCACAGATACGCAGTATTTT
NA | TRBJ2-2 | 15 | NA | TRBV30 | CAWSVRVARTGELFF | TGTGCCTGGAGTGTACGGGTAGCGAGGACCGGGGAGCTGTTTTTT
NA | TRBJ2-1 | 15 | NA | TRBV28 | CASSLPYTVPHEQFF | TGTGCCAGCAGTTTGCCCTATACAGTGCCTCATGAGCAGTTCTTC
NA | TRBJ2-3 | 14 | NA | TRBV6-1 | CASSGTASTDTQYF | TGTGCCAGCAGTGGGACAGCCAGCACAGATACGCAGTATTTT
TRBD2 | TRBJ2-5 | 16 | few | TRBV6-6 | CASSYRREGHQETQYF | TGTGCCAGCAGTTACAGGCGGGAGGGCCACCAAGAGACCCAGTACTTC
NA | TRBJ2-1 | 15 | NA | TRBV2 | CASSDDYPSEHEQFF | TGTGCCAGCAGTGATGACTACCCCTCCGAACATGAGCAGTTCTTC
TRBD1 | TRBJ1-1 | 13 | few | TRBV5-1 | CASSWTGVTEAFF | TGCGCCAGCAGCTGGACAGGAGTCACTGAAGCTTTCTTT
NA | TRBJ1-4 | 13 | NA | TRBV30 | CAWNGLGGEKLFF | TGTGCCTGGAATGGTCTAGGAGGAGAAAAACTGTTTTTT
TRBD2 | TRBJ2-1 | 15 | NA | TRBV7-2 | CASSSLGLAVNEQFF | TGTGCCAGCAGCTCCTTGGGACTAGCGGTTAATGAGCAGTTCTTC
TRBD2 | TRBJ2-1 | 15 | NA | TRBV5-1 | CASSLGLAHYNEQFF | TGCGCCAGCAGCCTCGGACTAGCGCACTACAATGAGCAGTTCTTC
NA | TRBJ2-3 | 15 | NA | TRBV7-2 | CASSLHGPSTDTQYF | TGTGCCAGCAGCTTACACGGGCCTAGCACAGATACGCAGTATTTT
NA | TRBJ2-7 | 11 | NA | TRBV30 | CAWSGIYEQYF | TGTGCCTGGAGTGGCATCTACGAGCAGTACTTC
TRBD2 | TRBJ2-4 | 17 | NA | TRBV18 | CASSPPYGGGPENIQYF | TGTGCCAGCTCACCACCGTATGGGGGAGGGCCAGAAAACATTCAGTACTTC
NA | TRBJ1-1 | 13 | NA | TRBV5-1 | CASSLGGNTEAFF | TGCGCCAGCAGCTTAGGGGGGAACACTGAAGCTTTCTTT
NA | TRBJ2-1 | 14 | few | TRBV6-6 | CASSYSEGYNEQFF | TGTGCCAGCAGTTACTCCGAGGGCTACAATGAGCAGTTCTTC
TRBD2 | TRBJ2-3 | 15 | NA | TRBV5-1 | CASSLASGSSDTQYF | TGCGCCAGCAGCTTGGCTAGCGGGAGTTCAGATACGCAGTATTTT